Here is one T cell receptor beta chain with its context. A single count supports this clone. Its antigen remains unidentified. Base quality data are lacking; no much larger clone is found one base away. The CDR3, cysteine through phenylalanine, is 16 amino acids long. This entry keeps only the CDR3 DNA: 48 bases, framed from base 1. The germline V gene yields MNHEY for CDR1 and SVGAGI for CDR2. Germline trimming: 2 bases from V, 6 bases from J; junction bases outside gene matches: 9. This sample is drawn from a study of blood T cell repertoires in COVID-19 (dated by TCRdb to the early 2020s). With respect to the entire study: Collaborator samples came from the United States, Italy and Spain and covered acute and convalescent phases of COVID-19. The prospective study material was composed of cDNA or gDNA derived from T cells, B-cell-depleted T cells, or PBMCs. The dataset comprised deeply sampled blood TCRbeta repertoires from subjects exposed to, actively infected with, or recovered from COVID-19. The repertoires were released in a freely available public database meant as a resource for research on the immune response to SARS-CoV-2. The samples were drawn from the first 160 participants of the ongoing ImmuneRACE study and from 1,254 subjects provided by 6 global collaborators. The sample metadata nearly always contained a de-identified subject ID, COVID-19 status, age in years and sex. Where available, HLA class I and class II types were obtained from metadata supplied by the sample provider rather than from assay-based typing. Summary of the overall study and its limitations: The quantity of clinical and demographic metadata differed by source and by participant and was supplied without curation.

The immunoSEQ Assay, a bias-controlled multiplex PCR, was used to amplify TCRbeta CDR3 regions from genomic DNA. For the original study's pipeline: Within the assay, amplification of reference gene primers was used to estimate how many nucleated cells each sample contained. To quantify the absolute abundance of each unique TCRbeta CDR3 rearrangement, sequence reads were collapsed and filtered. Productive Simpson clonality was computed per sample as the square root of Simpson's diversity index over productive rearrangements. Not all clones reach the TCRdb copy of this immuneACCESS table, which keeps in-frame sequences only. Checked studies attribute under half of the gap to unresolved V genes and leave the rest unexplained. Clonal size and the V and J genes are those of that table, whereas D and trimming came from the DNA. The sample includes about 150,000 clones, with 70% to 85% observed a single time. Around a tenth of the sample is held by the ten biggest clonotypes.

Each collaborating institution followed its own protocols to collect whole blood in K2EDTA tubes. For TCRbeta analysis, collaborator samples were shipped as frozen whole blood, as isolated PBMCs, or as DNA extracted from either sample type. The chain uses TRBV6-5 and TRBJ2-2; TRBD1 agrees with 7 junctional bases. The TCR sequence derives from a woman aged 45-60 years with acute or convalescent COVID-19. Source material: peripheral blood. The nucleotides are TGTGCCAGCAGTTACGATCCAGGGGGTGGGCCCGGGGAGCTGTTTTTT. This is translated as CASSYDPGGGPGELFF.